These 6 T cell receptor beta chains originate from one sample sequenced in a study of cytomegalovirus exposure and HLA in healthy donors. Primers included in the PCR were 60 Vbeta and 13 Jbeta primers. Profiled with immunoSEQ multiplex PCR; TCRdb holds only in-frame clones, not every one. The sample shows about 99,000 clones, around 79% of them seen only once. The sequencing input was PBMCs. Every receptor here comes from a man aged 60 to 69 in good health and CMV-seropositive.

This clone was detected only once. The chain couples TRBV20-1 to TRBJ1-2; tentatively, D is TRBD1 (5 bases). CDR1 is DFQATT and CDR2 is SNEGSKA in the germline V gene (reference sequence). Trimming pared 4 bases from V and 12 bases from J, leaving 15 bases between. The CDR3 is made up of 11 amino acids. The CDR3 spells CSATGTQGDTF. CDR3 DNA: TGCAGTGCTACCGGGACTCAAGGAGACACCTTC.

There are a few counts of this clone. The CDR3 is CASRGQSGFGNQPQHF. CDR3 coding DNA: TGTGCCAGTAGGGGACAGTCGGGATTTGGCAATCAGCCCCAGCATTTT. This chain connects TRBV19 to TRBJ1-5, with TRBD1 matching over 7 bases. This CDR3 has 16 amino acids. V shed 6 bases and J 2 bases; nucleotides not matched to a gene: 10. Germline CDR1 LNHDA, CDR2 SQIVND (reference sequence).

This clone was counted only a few times. The chain links TRBV15 to TRBJ2-5; 10 bases line up with TRBD2. The CDR3 sequence is 15 residues long. CDR1 and CDR2 (germline): LNHNV, YYDKDF (reference sequence). Trimming took 1 base from V and 2 from J; bases not matched to a gene: 1. CDR3 loop: CATSRAAGGQETQYF. DNA of the CDR3: TGTGCCACCAGCAGAGCAGCGGGGGGGCAAGAGACCCAGTACTTC.

The genes are TRBV18 and TRBJ2-1; 9 bases agree with TRBD2. This CDR3 has 14 residues. Looked up from germline, CDR1 is KGHSH and CDR2 is LQKENI. Trimming removed 2 bases from V and 6 bases from J; junction bases left unmatched: 2. In nucleotides, the CDR3 is TGTGCCAGCTCACCAGCGGGGGGGATCAATGAGCAGTTCTTC. Translated: CASSPAGGINEQFF.

The rearrangement uses TRBV9 and TRBJ2-5, with 7 bases aligning to TRBD1. The CDR3 sequence is 15 residues long. Germline V gene sequence: CDR1 SGDLS, CDR2 YYNGEE. Trimming took 0 bases from V and 4 from J; bases not matched to a gene: 6. This CDR3 is CASSVDRGGIETQYF. In nucleotides, the CDR3 is TGTGCCAGCAGCGTAGACAGGGGCGGAATAGAGACCCAGTACTTC.

The chain recombines TRBV5-4 with TRBJ1-3, with 7 positions matching TRBD1. This CDR3 is built from 15 residues. Trimming removed 4 bases from V and 3 bases from J; junction bases left unmatched: 7. CDR1 is SGHNT and CDR2 is YYREEE in the germline V gene (reference sequence). The DNA for the CDR3 is TGTGCCAGCAGCCCGCCGGGACAGATTGGAAACACCATATATTTT. Translating it yields CASSPPGQIGNTIYF.